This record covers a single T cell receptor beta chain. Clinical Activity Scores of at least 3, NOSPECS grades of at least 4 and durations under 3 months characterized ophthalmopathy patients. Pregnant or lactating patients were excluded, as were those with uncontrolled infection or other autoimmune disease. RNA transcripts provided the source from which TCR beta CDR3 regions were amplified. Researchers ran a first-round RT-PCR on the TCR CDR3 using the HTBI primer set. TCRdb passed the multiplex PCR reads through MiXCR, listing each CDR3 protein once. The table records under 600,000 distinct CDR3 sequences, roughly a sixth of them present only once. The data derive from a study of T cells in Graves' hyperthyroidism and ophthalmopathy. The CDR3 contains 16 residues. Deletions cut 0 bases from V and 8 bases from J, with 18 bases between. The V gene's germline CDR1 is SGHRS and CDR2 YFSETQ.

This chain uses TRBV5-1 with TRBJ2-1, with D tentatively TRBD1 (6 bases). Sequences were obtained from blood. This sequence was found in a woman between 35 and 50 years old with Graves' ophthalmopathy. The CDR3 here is CASSLANSRGRDEQFF. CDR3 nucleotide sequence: TGCGCCAGCAGCTTGGCCAATAGCAGGGGACGGGATGAGCAGTTCTTC.